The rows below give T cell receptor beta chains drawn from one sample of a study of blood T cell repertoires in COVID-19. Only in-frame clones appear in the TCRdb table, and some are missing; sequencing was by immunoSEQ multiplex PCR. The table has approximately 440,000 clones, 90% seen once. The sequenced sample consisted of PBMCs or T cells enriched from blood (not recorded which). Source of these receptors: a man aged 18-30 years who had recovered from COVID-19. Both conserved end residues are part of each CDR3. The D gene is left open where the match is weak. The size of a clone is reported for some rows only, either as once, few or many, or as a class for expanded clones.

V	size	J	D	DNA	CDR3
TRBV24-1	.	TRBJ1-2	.	TGTGCCACCAGTGATTTTGGGCCCAATGGCTACACCTTC	CATSDFGPNGYTF
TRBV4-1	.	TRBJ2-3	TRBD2	TGCGCCAGCAGGCGGGACTACAACACAGATACGCAGTATTTT	CASRRDYNTDTQYF
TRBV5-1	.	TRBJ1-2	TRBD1	TGCGCCAGCAGCTCCGGGACAGATAACTACACCTTC	CASSSGTDNYTF
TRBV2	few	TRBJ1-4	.	TGTGCCAGCAGTGAGGGGAAAAGGGGGCTGTTTTTT	CASSEGKRGLFF
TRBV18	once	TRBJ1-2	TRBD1	TGTGCCAGCTCAGAGGACAGGGTGGGCGGCTACACCTTC	CASSEDRVGGYTF
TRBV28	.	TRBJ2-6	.	TGTGCCAGCCGTAGTTCTGGGGCCAACGTCCTGACTTTC	CASRSSGANVLTF
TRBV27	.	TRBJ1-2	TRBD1	TGTGCCAGCAGTCAAAGACAGGGGGCCCTCCCTCAACAAAACTATGGCTACACCTTC	CASSQRQGALPQQNYGYTF
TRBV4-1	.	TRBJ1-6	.	TGCGCCAGCAGCCAAGGGTCGGGGGGCCGCAATTCACCCCTCCACTTT	CASSQGSGGRNSPLHF
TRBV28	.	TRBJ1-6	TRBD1	TGTGCCAGCAGACGACAGGGTTGGCCACCCCTCCACTTT	CASRRQGWPPLHF
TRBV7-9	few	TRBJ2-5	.	TGTGCCAGCAGCTCCCGACAGTTCCAAGAGACCCAGTACTTC	CASSSRQFQETQYF
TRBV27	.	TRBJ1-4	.	TGTGCCAGCATGAACAGGGTTGAGGAAAAACTGTTTTTT	CASMNRVEEKLFF
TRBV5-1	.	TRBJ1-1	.	TGCGCCAGCAGCTTGACTTCGACAGGCACTGAAGCTTTCTTT	CASSLTSTGTEAFF
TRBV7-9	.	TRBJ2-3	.	TGTGCCAGCAGCCCCCCTGGGCTAGCAAGCACAGATACGCAGTATTTT	CASSPPGLASTDTQYF
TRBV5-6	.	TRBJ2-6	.	TGTGCCACCAAGGAGGCAGGGAGGTACGCTGGGGCCAACGTCCTGACTTTC	CATKEAGRYAGANVLTF
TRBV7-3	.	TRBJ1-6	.	TGTGCCAGCAGCTTAGGTCCTCGGGGACTTACTAATTCACCCCTCCACTTT	CASSLGPRGLTNSPLHF
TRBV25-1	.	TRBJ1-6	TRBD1	TGTGCCAGCAGTGAACCCAGGGGGTATAATTCACCCCTCCACTTT	CASSEPRGYNSPLHF
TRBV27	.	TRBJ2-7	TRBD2	TGTGCCAGCAGTAAAATCGGGACTAGCGGCCCCTTCGAGCAGTACTTC	CASSKIGTSGPFEQYF
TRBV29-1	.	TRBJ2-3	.	TGCAGCGTCACGAGCGGGACAGATACGCAGTATTTT	CSVTSGTDTQYF
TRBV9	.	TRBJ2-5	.	TGTGCCAGCAGCGTAGCTGGAGGGAGTGAAGAGACCCAGTACTTC	CASSVAGGSEETQYF
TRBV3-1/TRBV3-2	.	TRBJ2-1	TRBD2	TGTGCCAGCAGCCAAGTTCAGGCTAGCGGGAGTGGTTACAATGAGCAGTTCTTC	CASSQVQASGSGYNEQFF
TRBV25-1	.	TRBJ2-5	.	TGTGCCAGCAGTGAACGGGAGAAAAAAGAGACCCAGTACTTC	CASSEREKKETQYF
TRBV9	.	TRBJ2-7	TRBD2	TGTGCCAGCAGCGTAGGGACTAGCGGGACATTGTCCTACGAGCAGTACTTC	CASSVGTSGTLSYEQYF
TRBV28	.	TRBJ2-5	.	TGTGCCAGCAGTTGGATTTGGGGAGAGGGGACCCAGTACTTC	CASSWIWGEGTQYF
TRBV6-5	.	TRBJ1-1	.	TGTGCCAGCAGTTACGCGGGTGAAGCTTTCTTT	CASSYAGEAFF
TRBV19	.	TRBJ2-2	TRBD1	TGTGCCAGTAGTGGGAAGACAGGGTATAGCGGGGAGCTGTTTTTT	CASSGKTGYSGELFF
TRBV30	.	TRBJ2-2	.	TGTGCCTGGGCCCATGGACAGCAGACCGGGGAGCTGTTTTTT	CAWAHGQQTGELFF
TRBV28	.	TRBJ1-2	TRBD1	TGTGCCAGCCGATTACAGGGGGGGAACTATGGCTACACCTTC	CASRLQGGNYGYTF
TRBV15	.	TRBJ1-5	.	TGTGCCACCAGCAGAGATCGGTATAGCAATCAGCCCCAGCATTTT	CATSRDRYSNQPQHF
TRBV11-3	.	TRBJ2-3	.	TGTGCCAGCAGCTTAGAGGCGACTAGTGTTGAGTATTTT	CASSLEATSVEYF
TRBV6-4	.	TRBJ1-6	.	TGTGCCAGCAGGGACTCGGGCCGCTATAATTCACCCCTCCACTTT	CASRDSGRYNSPLHF
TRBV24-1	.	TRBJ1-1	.	TGTGCCACCAGTGACCTAGGACACCGGGTCACTGAAGCTTTCTTT	CATSDLGHRVTEAFF
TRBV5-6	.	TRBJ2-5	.	TGTGCCAGCAGCTTGTTTGCGGCTCAGACAGAGACCCAGTACTTC	CASSLFAAQTETQYF
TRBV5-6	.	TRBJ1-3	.	TGTGCCAGCAGCTTGGTGGGGCTAGGAAACACCATATATTTT	CASSLVGLGNTIYF
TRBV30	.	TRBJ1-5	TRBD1	TGTGCCTGGAGCGAGACAGGGTCGGTCGGGCAGCCCCAGCATTTT	CAWSETGSVGQPQHF
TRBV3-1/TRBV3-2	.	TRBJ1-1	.	TGTGCCAGCAGCCCCACCTCAAGACTCTTCATGAACACTGAAGCTTTCTTT	CASSPTSRLFMNTEAFF
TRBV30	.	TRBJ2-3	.	TGTGCCTGGAGTCGTGCTCTTCTAGACTGCACAGATACGCAGTATTTT	CAWSRALLDCTDTQYF
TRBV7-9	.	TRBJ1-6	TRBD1	TGTGCCAGCAGCTTACAGGGGGCTAATTCACCCCTCCACTTT	CASSLQGANSPLHF
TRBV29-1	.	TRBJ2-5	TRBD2	TGCAGCGGTGGGACTAGCGGGAGAGGCGAGACCCAGTACTTC	CSGGTSGRGETQYF